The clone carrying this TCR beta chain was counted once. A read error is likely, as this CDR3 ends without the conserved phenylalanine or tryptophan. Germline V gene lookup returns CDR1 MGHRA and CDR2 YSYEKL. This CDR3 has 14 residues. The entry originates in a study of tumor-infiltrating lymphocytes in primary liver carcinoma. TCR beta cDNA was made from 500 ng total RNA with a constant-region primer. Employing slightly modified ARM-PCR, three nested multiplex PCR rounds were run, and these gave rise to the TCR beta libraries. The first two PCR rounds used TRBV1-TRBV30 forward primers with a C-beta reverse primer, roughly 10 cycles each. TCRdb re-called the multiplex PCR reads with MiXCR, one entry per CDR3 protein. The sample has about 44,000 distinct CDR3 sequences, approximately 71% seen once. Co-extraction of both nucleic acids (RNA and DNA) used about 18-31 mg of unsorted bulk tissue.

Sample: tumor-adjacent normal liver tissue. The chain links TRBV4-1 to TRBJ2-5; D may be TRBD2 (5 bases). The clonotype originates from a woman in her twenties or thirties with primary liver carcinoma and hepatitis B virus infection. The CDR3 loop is CATSQEERAVIQYL. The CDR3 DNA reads TGTGCCACCAGCCAAGAAGAGAGGGCCGTGATCCAGTACCTC.